This T cell receptor (beta chain) was recorded in a study of control samples from healthy donors and cancer patients. The assay was immunoSEQ multiplex PCR, and TCRdb's table has in-frame clones only and misses some. The sample consists of 90,000 to 150,000 clones, about nine tenths of them appearing once. The clonotype comes from a man between 35 and 55 years old in good health. The sequenced sample was blood.

The chain's CDR3 is CASSVTPTGNYGYTF. In DNA, the CDR3 is TGTGCCAGTAGTGTTACTCCCACAGGGAACTATGGCTACACCTTC. The chain combines TRBV19 with TRBJ1-2, with D perhaps matching TRBD1 (6 bases). CDR3 size: 15 residues. The V gene's germline CDR1 is LNHDA and CDR2 SQIVND (reference sequence). Trimming shortened V by 5 bases and J by 2 bases, and 15 bases separated the two germline ends.